These T cell receptor beta chains were read from a single sample in a study of blood T cell repertoires in COVID-19. This table comes from immunoSEQ multiplex PCR, and its TCRdb copy is limited to in-frame clones, with some not included. Among approximately 210,000 clones listed, about 88% were seen once. The sample comprised peripheral blood. These receptors were obtained from a middle-aged man with acute or convalescent COVID-19. The CDR3 runs from the conserved cysteine through the conserved F or W. A D gene is named only where the DNA matches it firmly. A clone size is listed for some rows: how often the clone was seen (once, few, many), or a class if it is expanded.

J | D | size | V | CDR3
TRBJ2-4 | . | once | TRBV19 | CASSISPRTGGAKNIQYF
TRBJ2-1 | . | . | TRBV10-3 | CAIGRGDEQFF
TRBJ1-5 | TRBD1 | . | TRBV6-4 | CASSDTDREQGNQPQHF
TRBJ2-7 | TRBD1 | . | TRBV4-1 | CASSQVPGTGSYEQYF
TRBJ2-2 | TRBD1 | . | TRBV18 | CASSRHARGQGGRGELFF
TRBJ2-7 | TRBD2 | . | TRBV12-3/TRBV12-4 | CASSAGTTYEQYF
TRBJ2-1 | TRBD1 | . | TRBV24-1 | CATSDRAGGFNEQFF
TRBJ2-7 | . | . | TRBV21-1 | CASSNDRPPYEQYF
TRBJ2-7 | TRBD1 | . | TRBV6-5 | CASMGQPKMGEQYF
TRBJ2-1 | . | few | TRBV4-1 | CASSQDPTSLSSYNEQFF
TRBJ2-7 | TRBD1 | . | TRBV30 | CAWTGQGAYEQYF
TRBJ2-7 | . | . | TRBV18 | CASSVRSGYYEQYF
TRBJ1-2 | . | . | TRBV3-1/TRBV3-2 | CASAPRLGYGYTF
TRBJ1-1 | TRBD1 | . | TRBV2 | CASSPDRGTEAFF
TRBJ2-1 | . | . | TRBV5-8 | CASSLTSRSPYNEQFF
TRBJ2-7 | . | once | TRBV5-1 | CASSLQGLNEQYF
TRBJ2-7 | TRBD2 | . | TRBV18 | CASSPREGLAGHEQYF
TRBJ2-5 | . | . | TRBV11-2 | CASSLGDMETQYF
TRBJ2-6 | . | . | TRBV2 | CARGGVPLSGANVLTF